A selection of T cell receptor beta chains follows, all from one sample in a study of blood T cell repertoires in COVID-19. The table came from immunoSEQ multiplex PCR; TCRdb's copy has only in-frame clones and leaves some out. The sample carries 95,000 to 150,000 clones, just over 85% recorded once. The sequencing input was peripheral blood. These receptors were taken from a woman aged 45-60 years with active or convalescent COVID-19. The conserved cysteine and the conserved F or W are not part of the CDR3 here. Fields, in order: V gene, J gene, CDR3 protein.

v_gene: TRBV5-8; j_gene: TRBJ2-3; CDR3aa: ASSPRRGREIDTQY
v_gene: TRBV6-2/TRBV6-3; j_gene: TRBJ2-7; CDR3aa: ASSSLGETYEQY
v_gene: TRBV7-8; j_gene: TRBJ2-3; CDR3aa: ASSLRGGFTDTQY
v_gene: TRBV6-4; j_gene: TRBJ2-1; CDR3aa: ASSDEVVAPPSYNEQF
v_gene: TRBV25-1; j_gene: TRBJ2-7; CDR3aa: ASSASGTYEQY
v_gene: TRBV15; j_gene: TRBJ2-3; CDR3aa: ATSRTGTTDTQY
v_gene: TRBV27; j_gene: TRBJ2-1; CDR3aa: ASKREVSYNEQF
v_gene: TRBV13; j_gene: TRBJ2-7; CDR3aa: ASSSQLAGDSYEQY
v_gene: TRBV3-1/TRBV3-2; j_gene: TRBJ1-3; CDR3aa: ASSQVGVTGNTIY
v_gene: TRBV5-5; j_gene: TRBJ1-1; CDR3aa: ASSRWTGNTEAF
v_gene: TRBV9; j_gene: TRBJ2-3; CDR3aa: ASSVAGGFPTDTQY
v_gene: TRBV6-2/TRBV6-3; j_gene: TRBJ1-2; CDR3aa: ASSYSRLVLYGYT
v_gene: TRBV6-5; j_gene: TRBJ2-1; CDR3aa: ASSSSQGSSF
v_gene: TRBV7-2; j_gene: TRBJ2-3; CDR3aa: ASSLRSGTDTQY
v_gene: TRBV12-3/TRBV12-4; j_gene: TRBJ1-4; CDR3aa: ASSFPRGKLF
v_gene: TRBV13; j_gene: TRBJ2-1; CDR3aa: ATAASGAPSYNEQF
v_gene: TRBV7-2; j_gene: TRBJ1-1; CDR3aa: ASSLQGASTEAF
v_gene: TRBV4-2; j_gene: TRBJ2-3; CDR3aa: ASSQEQPGGSDTQY
v_gene: TRBV28; j_gene: TRBJ2-5; CDR3aa: ASSRQHTAGGETQY
v_gene: TRBV7-9; j_gene: TRBJ1-1; CDR3aa: ASSRTGVEWAF
v_gene: TRBV9; j_gene: TRBJ2-1; CDR3aa: ASSVVGGANEQF
v_gene: TRBV28; j_gene: TRBJ2-7; CDR3aa: ASTSGQGSYEQY
v_gene: TRBV2; j_gene: TRBJ2-7; CDR3aa: ASSSHGEQY
v_gene: TRBV5-4; j_gene: TRBJ1-2; CDR3aa: ASSLKGLDYGYT
v_gene: TRBV9; j_gene: TRBJ2-7; CDR3aa: ASSVTGGKQY
v_gene: TRBV10-3; j_gene: TRBJ2-2; CDR3aa: AISGTGTGELF
v_gene: TRBV28; j_gene: TRBJ1-1; CDR3aa: ASSPLWGLNTEAF
v_gene: TRBV11-2; j_gene: TRBJ2-7; CDR3aa: ASSRDSQKY
v_gene: TRBV3-1/TRBV3-2; j_gene: TRBJ1-6; CDR3aa: ASSHIMSSPLH
v_gene: TRBV28; j_gene: TRBJ1-5; CDR3aa: ASSSSGIQPQH
v_gene: TRBV15; j_gene: TRBJ1-4; CDR3aa: ATSRDLDRGFEKLF
v_gene: TRBV5-4; j_gene: TRBJ2-3; CDR3aa: ASGASGSSWTDTQY
v_gene: TRBV3-1/TRBV3-2; j_gene: TRBJ2-2; CDR3aa: ASSQVPGWSTGELF
v_gene: TRBV27; j_gene: TRBJ2-7; CDR3aa: ASSLSQAATYEQY
v_gene: TRBV18; j_gene: TRBJ2-5; CDR3aa: ASSPGLAGLWTQY
v_gene: TRBV4-3; j_gene: TRBJ2-3; CDR3aa: ASSQELAGGTLITDTQY
v_gene: TRBV5-4; j_gene: TRBJ1-3; CDR3aa: ASSLDNSGNTIY
v_gene: TRBV27; j_gene: TRBJ1-5; CDR3aa: ASSSRTVPNQPQH
v_gene: TRBV6-5; j_gene: TRBJ2-2; CDR3aa: ASSPDRENTGELF
v_gene: TRBV6-5; j_gene: TRBJ2-7; CDR3aa: ASRHYEQY
v_gene: TRBV10-3; j_gene: TRBJ2-2; CDR3aa: AITQERGGTGELF
v_gene: TRBV5-6; j_gene: TRBJ2-3; CDR3aa: ASTSDSRGDTQY
v_gene: TRBV10-3; j_gene: TRBJ2-5; CDR3aa: AISDGMGGQETQY
v_gene: TRBV7-9; j_gene: TRBJ1-1; CDR3aa: ASSLKGAGRGTEAF
v_gene: TRBV30; j_gene: TRBJ1-4; CDR3aa: AWSLSGTGEKLF
v_gene: TRBV7-2; j_gene: TRBJ2-1; CDR3aa: ASSSTSGRNEQF
v_gene: TRBV30; j_gene: TRBJ2-5; CDR3aa: AWSKGSGGQETQY
v_gene: TRBV30; j_gene: TRBJ2-7; CDR3aa: AWSPHRGRWVTEQY
v_gene: TRBV20-1; j_gene: TRBJ2-1; CDR3aa: SARRTSEQF
v_gene: TRBV9; j_gene: TRBJ2-1; CDR3aa: ASSVNDAGPLV
v_gene: TRBV18; j_gene: TRBJ1-2; CDR3aa: ASSPDRSYGYT